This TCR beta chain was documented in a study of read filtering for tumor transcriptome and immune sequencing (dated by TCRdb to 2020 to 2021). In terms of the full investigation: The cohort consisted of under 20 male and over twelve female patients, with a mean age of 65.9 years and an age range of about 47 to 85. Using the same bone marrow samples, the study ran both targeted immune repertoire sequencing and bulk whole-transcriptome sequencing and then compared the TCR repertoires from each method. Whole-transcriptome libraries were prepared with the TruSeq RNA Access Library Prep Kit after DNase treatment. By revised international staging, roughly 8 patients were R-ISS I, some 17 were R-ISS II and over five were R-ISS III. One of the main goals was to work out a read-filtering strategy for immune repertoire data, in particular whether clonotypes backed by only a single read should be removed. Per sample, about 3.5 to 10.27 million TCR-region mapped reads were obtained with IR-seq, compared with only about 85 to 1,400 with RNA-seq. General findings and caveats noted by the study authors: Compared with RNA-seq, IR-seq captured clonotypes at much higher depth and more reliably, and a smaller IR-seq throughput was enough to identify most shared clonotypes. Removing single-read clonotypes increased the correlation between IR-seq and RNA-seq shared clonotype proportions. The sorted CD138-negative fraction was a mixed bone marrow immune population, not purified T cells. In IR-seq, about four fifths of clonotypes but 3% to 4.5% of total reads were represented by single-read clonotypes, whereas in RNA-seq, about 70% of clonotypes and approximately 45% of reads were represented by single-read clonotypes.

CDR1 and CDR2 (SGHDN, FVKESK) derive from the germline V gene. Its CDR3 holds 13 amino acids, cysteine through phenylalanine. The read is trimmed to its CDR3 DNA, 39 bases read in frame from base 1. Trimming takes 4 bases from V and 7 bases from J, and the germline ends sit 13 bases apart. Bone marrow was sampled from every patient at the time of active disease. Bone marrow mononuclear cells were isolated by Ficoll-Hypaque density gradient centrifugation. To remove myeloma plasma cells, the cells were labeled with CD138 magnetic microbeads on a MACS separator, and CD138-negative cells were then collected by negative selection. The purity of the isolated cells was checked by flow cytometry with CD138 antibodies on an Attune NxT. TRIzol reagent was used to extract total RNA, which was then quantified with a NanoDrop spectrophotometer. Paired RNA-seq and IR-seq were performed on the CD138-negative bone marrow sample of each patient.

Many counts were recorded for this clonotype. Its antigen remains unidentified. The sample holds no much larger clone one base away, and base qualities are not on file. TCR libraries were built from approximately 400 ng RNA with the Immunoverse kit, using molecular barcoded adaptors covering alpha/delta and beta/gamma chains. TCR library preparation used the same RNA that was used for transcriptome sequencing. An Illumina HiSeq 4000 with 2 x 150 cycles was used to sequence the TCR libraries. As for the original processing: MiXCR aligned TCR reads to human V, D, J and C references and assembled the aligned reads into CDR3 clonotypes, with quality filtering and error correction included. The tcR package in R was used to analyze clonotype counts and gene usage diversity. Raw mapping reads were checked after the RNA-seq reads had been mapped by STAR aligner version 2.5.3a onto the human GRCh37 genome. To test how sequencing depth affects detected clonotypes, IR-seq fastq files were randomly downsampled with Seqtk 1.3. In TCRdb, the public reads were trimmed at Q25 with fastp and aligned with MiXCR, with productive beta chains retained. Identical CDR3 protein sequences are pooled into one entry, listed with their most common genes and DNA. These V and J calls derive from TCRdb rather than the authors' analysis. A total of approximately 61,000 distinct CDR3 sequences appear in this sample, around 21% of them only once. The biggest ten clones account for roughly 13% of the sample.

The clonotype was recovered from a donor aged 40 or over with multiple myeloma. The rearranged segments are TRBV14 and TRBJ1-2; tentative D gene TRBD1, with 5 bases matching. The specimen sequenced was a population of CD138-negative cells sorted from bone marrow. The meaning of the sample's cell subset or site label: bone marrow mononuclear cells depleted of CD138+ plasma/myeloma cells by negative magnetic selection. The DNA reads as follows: TGTGCCAGCAGCCCAGACCCCAGGGTTGGCTACACCTTC. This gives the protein CASSPDPRVGYTF.